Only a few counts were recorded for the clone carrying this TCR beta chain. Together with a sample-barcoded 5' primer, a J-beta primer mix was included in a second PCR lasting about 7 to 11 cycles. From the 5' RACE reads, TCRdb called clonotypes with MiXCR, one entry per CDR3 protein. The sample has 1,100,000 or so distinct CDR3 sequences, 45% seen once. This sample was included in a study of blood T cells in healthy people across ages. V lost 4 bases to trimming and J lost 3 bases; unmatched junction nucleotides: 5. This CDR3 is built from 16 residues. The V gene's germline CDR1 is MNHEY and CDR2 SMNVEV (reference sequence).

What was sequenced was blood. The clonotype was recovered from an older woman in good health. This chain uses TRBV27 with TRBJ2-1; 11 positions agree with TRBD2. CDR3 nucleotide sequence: TGTGCCAGCAGTTATCTCCTAGCGGGAGGCTACAATGAGCAGTTCTTC. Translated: CASSYLLAGGYNEQFF.